The clone carrying this TCR beta chain is deemed medium-sized (0.01 to 0.1%). What it binds is unknown. Produced via immunoSEQ multiplex PCR; TCRdb's table is partial and in-frame only. The top ten clones hold more than 12% of a sample with 35,000 to 40,000 clones, approximately 68% of them seen once. The sample comes from a study of vaccination effects on CD4 cells after COVID-19. Study results and caveats: Marked clonal contraction was seen in infection- and vaccine-induced clones late after vaccination. Early post-infection timepoints were missing from the study, which also had few convalescent patients.

The CDR3 loop spans 14 amino acids. The germline V and J ends were trimmed by 3 bases and 6 bases, with 15 bases remaining between them. The germline V gene encodes CDR1 SEHNR and CDR2 FQNEAQ (reference sequence). Pools of viral peptides were used by the ViraFEST assay to expand antigen-specific CD4+ T cells ahead of sequencing. An approximately 10-day culture period preceded the isolation of CD4+ T cells. Vaccinated participants had no history of SARS-CoV-2 infection and tested negative for nucleocapsid antibodies. Cultures received IL-2 medium that replaced half the medium on days 3 and 7. Specimen: CD4+ T cells from PBMCs cultured with HCoV-OC43 spike peptides, collected before COVID-19 vaccination. Documented subset: HCoV-OC43 spike overlapping peptide pool stimulation. This chain joins TRBV7-9 and TRBJ2-7; possible D gene TRBD1, 6 bases. This TCR derives from a human donor who received a COVID-19 vaccine. This CDR3 reads CASSFAYRDFEQYF. In nucleotides, the CDR3 is TGTGCCAGCAGCTTTGCTTACAGGGATTTCGAGCAGTACTTC.